One and the same sample provided the 3 T cell receptor beta chains below, sequenced in a study of stem cell transplantation in POMP-related autoinflammatory disease. The protocol was immunoSEQ multiplex PCR, while the TCRdb copy is restricted to in-frame clones and leaves out a portion. The sample carries some 68,000 clones, roughly 93% recorded once. Sample: CD4+ T cells from PBMCs, taken after stem cell transplantation. The receptors originated from a human patient with POMP-related autoinflammation and immune dysregulation (PRAID). Some T cells may have originated in the graft donor.

The CDR3 nucleotides read TGCGCCAGCAGCTTGGACAGGTTCGCAGATACGCAGTATTTT. This gives the protein CASSLDRFADTQYF. The chain recombines TRBV5-1 with TRBJ2-3, with TRBD1 as a possible D gene (5 bases). The CDR3 extends over 14 amino acids. The V end lost 0 bases, the J end lost 4 bases, and 9 bases lay between the germline ends. Germline V gives CDR1 SGHRS, CDR2 YFSETQ.

V gene TRBV5-8 combines with J gene TRBJ2-2; 7 bases are shared with TRBD1. The CDR3 covers 15 residues. Losses at the gene ends were 4 bases for V and 3 bases for J; bases not matched to a gene: 6. Germline V gene lookup returns CDR1 SGHTS and CDR2 YDEGEE. CDR3 DNA sequence: TGTGCCAGCAGCCCCCCCAGGGGGTACACCGGGGAGCTGTTTTTT. Translating it yields CASSPPRGYTGELFF.

The V gene is TRBV24-1, the J gene TRBJ2-3, with D tentatively TRBD1 (6 bases). V was trimmed by 8 bases and J by 5 bases, leaving 7 bases between them. CDR3 length equals 11 residues. Germline V gene data show CDR1 as KGHDR and CDR2 as SFDVKD. The CDR3 here is CATKQGDTQYF. The CDR3 DNA is TGTGCCACCAAACAGGGAGATACGCAGTATTTT.